The 15 T cell receptor beta chains in this list originate from one sample, sequenced in a study of T-cell reconstitution after alpha-beta-depleted transplantation in children. Molecular barcoding with unique molecular identifiers was used for the TCRbeta library. Via MiXCR, TCRdb re-called the PCR reads, giving one row per CDR3 protein. The sample lists approximately 1,000,000 distinct CDR3 sequences, about 26% occurring once. Here the sequenced sample was PBMCs, mostly from graft donor cells, taken 360 days after TCRalphabeta/CD19-depleted stem cell transplant. The receptor set was obtained from a boy under two years old who had a stem cell transplant for SCID, so the T cells may come from the graft donor.

The genes are TRBV5-1 and TRBJ2-2; D not certain. The CDR3 consists of 18 residues. The germline gives CDR1 SGHRS, CDR2 YFSETQ. V lost 4 bases and J lost 0, with 19 bases in between. CDR3 bases: TGCGCCAGCAGCCTTAACCCGCAGGCCTCAACGAACACCGGGGAGCTGTTTTTT. Amino acid sequence: CASSLNPQASTNTGELFF.

The V and J genes are TRBV12-3 or TRBV12-4 and TRBJ2-3; a weak D match, TRBD2 (6 bases). The CDR3 consists of 18 residues. Trimming left V 4 bases short and J 0 bases short, with 20 bases between. This CDR3 is CASSWENGGVSSTDTQYF. In nucleotides, the CDR3 is TGTGCCAGCAGTTGGGAAAATGGCGGGGTCTCTAGCACAGATACGCAGTATTTT.

J is TRBJ2-1 and V is TRBV7-2; 16 bases align to TRBD2. CDR1 SGHTA and CDR2 FQGNSA come from the germline V gene. The CDR3 extends over 18 amino acids. V shed 3 bases, J shed 6 bases, and the junction held 8 bases outside the gene matches. CDR3 residues: CASSLRRGLAGGGNEQFF. The CDR3 DNA reads as TGTGCCAGCAGCTTGCGAAGGGGACTAGCGGGGGGGGGCAATGAGCAGTTCTTC. The full variable domain, completed using reference TRBV7-2 and TRBJ2-1, is GAGVSQSPSNKVTEKGKDVELRCDPISGHTALYWYRQSLGQGLEFLIYFQGNSAPDKSGLPSDRFSAERTGGSVSTLTIQRTQQEDSAVYLCASSLRRGLAGGGNEQFFGPGTRLTVL.

Here the CDR3 reads CASSPPAAGELFF. The CDR3 DNA is TGTGCCAGCAGTCCCCCAGCGGCCGGGGAGCTGTTTTTT. The gene calls are TRBV12-3 or TRBV12-4 and TRBJ2-2, with D perhaps matching TRBD2 (5 bases). V was clipped by 5 bases and J by 6 bases, with 10 bases between them. CDR3 length: 13 amino acids.

This chain joins TRBV4-2 and TRBJ1-4; unclear D gene. The CDR3 extends over 15 amino acids. Germline V CDR1 and CDR2: LGHNA, YNFKEQ. Trimming shortened V by 0 bases and J by 5 bases, and 10 bases separated the two germline ends. The CDR3 region is CASSQESRSNEKLFF. CDR3 nucleotide sequence: TGTGCCAGCAGCCAAGAGTCCCGGAGCAATGAAAAACTGTTTTTT.

Only a few counts were recorded for this clonotype. The J gene is TRBJ2-7, the V gene TRBV5-1; TRBD1 matches 7 bases. J was trimmed by 6 bases and V by 4 bases; bases with no gene match: 16. In germline, CDR1 is SGHRS, CDR2 YFSETQ. This CDR3 is 16 amino acids long. The CDR3 here is CASSLRTGPGVREQYF. CDR3 coding DNA: TGCGCCAGCAGCCTCCGGACAGGCCCCGGGGTTCGCGAGCAGTACTTC.

V gene TRBV6-5 combines with J gene TRBJ2-3, with D possibly TRBD1 on 5 matching bases. Looked up from germline, CDR1 is MNHEY and CDR2 is SVGAGI. The CDR3 runs to 14 residues. Trimming took 4 bases from V and 1 from J, leaving 9 bases between them. The CDR3 reads CASSSGKRTDTQYF. CDR3 DNA sequence: TGTGCCAGCAGTTCAGGGAAACGCACAGATACGCAGTATTTT.

The chain has TRBV29-1 and TRBJ1-1; tentative D call: TRBD1 (5 bases). Per the germline V gene, CDR1 is SQVTM and CDR2 is ANQGSEA. V lost 6 bases and J 5 bases, leaving 22 bases between the germline ends. The CDR3 is 15 residues long. The CDR3 here is CSVRGSWFRWTEAFF. The CDR3 nucleotides are TGCAGCGTCCGGGGGTCCTGGTTTCGGTGGACTGAAGCTTTCTTT.

The CDR3 is CASSSRVGTGRSPGELFF. CDR3 in DNA: TGCGCCAGCAGCTCGCGGGTCGGGACAGGACGTTCTCCCGGGGAGCTGTTTTTT. J is TRBJ2-2 and V is TRBV5-1; 8 nucleotides match TRBD1. Trimming took 3 bases from V and 6 from J; bases not matched to a gene: 16. Germline V gives CDR1 SGHRS, CDR2 YFSETQ. The CDR3 is made up of 18 amino acids. Full variable domain (missing parts from reference TRBV5-1 and TRBJ2-2): KAGVTQTPRYLIKTRGQQVTLSCSPISGHRSVSWYQQTPGQGLQFLFEYFSETQRNKGNFPGRFSGRQFSNSRSEMNVSTLELGDSALYLCASSSRVGTGRSPGELFFGEGSRLTVL.

The chain carries TRBV15 and TRBJ2-1, with D perhaps TRBD1 or TRBD2 (5 bases each). Per the germline V gene, CDR1 is LNHNV and CDR2 is YYDKDF (reference sequence). Trimming removed 0 bases at V and 6 bases at J, with 12 bases between. The CDR3 sequence is 15 residues long. The CDR3 sequence: CATSRDLGVGNEQFF. CDR3 coding DNA: TGTGCCACCAGCAGAGATCTGGGGGTCGGCAATGAGCAGTTCTTC.

This clonotype appeared a few times. V gene TRBV12-3 or TRBV12-4 combines with J gene TRBJ2-3; 9 bases align to TRBD1. The V and J ends lost 5 bases and 0 bases, in that order; junction bases with no gene match: 6. The CDR3 contains 16 residues. CDR3 nucleotides: TGTGCCAGCAGTAGGGGAGACAGGGGGAGCACAGATACGCAGTATTTT. This encodes CASSRGDRGSTDTQYF.

The chain has TRBV5-1 and TRBJ2-7; D gene unclear. Per the germline V gene, CDR1 is SGHRS and CDR2 is YFSETQ. V lost 0 bases to trimming and J lost 2 bases, with 12 bases between them. The CDR3 covers 15 residues. The CDR3 is CASSLVPLPTYEQYF. The CDR3 bases are TGCGCCAGCAGCTTGGTTCCCTTACCAACCTACGAGCAGTACTTC.

The V gene is TRBV20-1, the J gene TRBJ2-1, with a tentative D call TRBD2 (5 bases). Per the germline V gene, CDR1 is DFQATT and CDR2 is SNEGSKA (reference sequence). The CDR3 loop spans 15 amino acids. V shed 3 bases and J shed 9 bases, with 21 bases lying between them. This chain's CDR3 is CSASPYKRSMGEQFF. The DNA for the CDR3 is TGCAGTGCTAGCCCTTATAAGCGGTCGATGGGTGAGCAGTTCTTC.

This clonotype has just a few counts. In nucleotides, the CDR3 is TGCAGTGTCCCTGGGGGGGCTCAGTATGGCTACACCTTC. Translation: CSVPGGAQYGYTF. The chain recombines TRBV20-1 with TRBJ1-2; D perhaps matches TRBD1 (6 bases). Trimming pared 7 bases from V and 5 bases from J, leaving 17 bases between. This CDR3 comprises 13 residues. Germline-derived CDR1 and CDR2 are DFQATT and SNEGSKA (reference sequence).

The chain joins TRBV2 to TRBJ2-3, with D possibly TRBD2 on 6 matching bases. The ends were cut back, 10 bases at V and 8 bases at J, with 19 bases in the middle. The V gene's germline CDR1 is SNHLY and CDR2 FYNNEI. The CDR3 runs to 13 residues. The CDR3 nucleotides are TGTGCCACCCAGGGACTTCCAGGCGGTACGCAGTATTTT. Amino acids: CATQGLPGGTQYF.